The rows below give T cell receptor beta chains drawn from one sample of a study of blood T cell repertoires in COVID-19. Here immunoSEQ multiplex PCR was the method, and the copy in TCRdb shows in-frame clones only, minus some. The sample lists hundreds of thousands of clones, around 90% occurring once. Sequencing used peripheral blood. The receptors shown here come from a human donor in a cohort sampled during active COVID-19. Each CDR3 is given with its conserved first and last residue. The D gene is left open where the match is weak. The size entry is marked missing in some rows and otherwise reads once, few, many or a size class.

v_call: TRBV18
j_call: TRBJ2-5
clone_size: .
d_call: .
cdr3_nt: TGTGCCAGCTCACTCTTACAGGGAAGTGGGGAGACCCAGTACTTC
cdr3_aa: CASSLLQGSGETQYF

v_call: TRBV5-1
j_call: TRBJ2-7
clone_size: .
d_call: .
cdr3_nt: TGCGCCAGCAGCCTAGGACAAACCAGAACCTACGAGCAGTACTTC
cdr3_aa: CASSLGQTRTYEQYF

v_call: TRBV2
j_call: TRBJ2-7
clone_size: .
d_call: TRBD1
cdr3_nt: TGTGCCAGCAGTCCCACACGGGACAGGGGGAGTGAGCAGTACTTC
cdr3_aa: CASSPTRDRGSEQYF

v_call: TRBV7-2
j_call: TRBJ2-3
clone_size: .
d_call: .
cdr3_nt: TGTGCCAGCAGCCCATCCCTGAGTACAGATACGCAGTATTTT
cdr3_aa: CASSPSLSTDTQYF

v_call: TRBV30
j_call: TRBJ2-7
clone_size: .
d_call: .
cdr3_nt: TGTGCCTGGAGGCCCTGGGGGCAGGGGATCCACGAGCAGTACTTC
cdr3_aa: CAWRPWGQGIHEQYF

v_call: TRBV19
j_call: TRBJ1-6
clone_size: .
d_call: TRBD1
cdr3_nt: TGTGCCAGTAGTAGCCGCAGGGGGGCTAATTCACCCCTCCACTTT
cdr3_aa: CASSSRRGANSPLHF

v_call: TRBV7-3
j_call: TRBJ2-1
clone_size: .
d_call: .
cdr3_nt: TGTGCCAGCAGCTGGACGGGGGTGGACCGAAACAATGAGCAGTTCTTC
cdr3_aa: CASSWTGVDRNNEQFF

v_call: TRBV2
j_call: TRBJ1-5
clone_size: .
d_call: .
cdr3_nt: TGTGCCAGCGGCGATTCAGGAGGGCCAATTCAGCCCCAGCATTTT
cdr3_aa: CASGDSGGPIQPQHF

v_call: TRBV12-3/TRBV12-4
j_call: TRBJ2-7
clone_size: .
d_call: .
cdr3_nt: TGTGCCAGCAGTGTTGACAGTAACGAGCAGTACTTC
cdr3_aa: CASSVDSNEQYF

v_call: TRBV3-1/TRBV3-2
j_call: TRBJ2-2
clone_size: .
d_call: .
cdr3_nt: TGTGCCAGCAGCCCAGCGAACGACCACAACGGGGAGCTGTTTTTT
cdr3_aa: CASSPANDHNGELFF

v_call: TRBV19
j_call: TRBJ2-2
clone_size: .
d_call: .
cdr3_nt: TGTGCCACTAACATAGGGGCGGCCGGGGAGCTGTTTTTT
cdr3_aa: CATNIGAAGELFF

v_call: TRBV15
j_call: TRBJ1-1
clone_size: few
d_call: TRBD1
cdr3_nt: TGTGCCACCAGCGCCCGGACAGGGAACACTGAAGCTTTCTTT
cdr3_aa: CATSARTGNTEAFF

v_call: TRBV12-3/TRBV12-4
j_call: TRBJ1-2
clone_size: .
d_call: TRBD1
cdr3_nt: TGTGCCAGCAGTGGGACAGGGTATGGCTACACCTTC
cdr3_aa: CASSGTGYGYTF

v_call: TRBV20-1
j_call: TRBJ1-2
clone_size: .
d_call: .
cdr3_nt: TGCAGTGGGCGGGGGGCGGATGGCTACACCTTC
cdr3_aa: CSGRGADGYTF

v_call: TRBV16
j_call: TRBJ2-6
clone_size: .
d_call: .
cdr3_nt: TGTGCCAGCAGCCAAGCTAGAAGCTCTGGGGCCAACGTCCTGACTTTC
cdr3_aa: CASSQARSSGANVLTF

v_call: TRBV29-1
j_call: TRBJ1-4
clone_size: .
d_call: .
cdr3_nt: TGCAGCGTTGATAACCAGGGCTGTGAAAAACTGTTTTTT
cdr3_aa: CSVDNQGCEKLFF

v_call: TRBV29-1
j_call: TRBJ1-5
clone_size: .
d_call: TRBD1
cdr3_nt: TGCAGCGTGTCGGGACAGGGGCCCAATCAGCCCCAGCATTTT
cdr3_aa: CSVSGQGPNQPQHF

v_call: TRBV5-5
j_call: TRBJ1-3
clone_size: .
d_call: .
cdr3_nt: TGTGCCAGCAGCTTGTCGGGGGGGCTAGCAGGAAACACCATATATTTT
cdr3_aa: CASSLSGGLAGNTIYF

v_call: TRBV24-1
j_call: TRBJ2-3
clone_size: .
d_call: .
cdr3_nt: TGTGCCACCAGTGATTGGAAAGGGGAAGGGGACACAGATACGCAGTATTTT
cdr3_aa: CATSDWKGEGDTDTQYF

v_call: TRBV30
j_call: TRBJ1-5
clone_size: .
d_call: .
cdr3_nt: TGTGCCTGGGCACAGAGAGTCAATCAGCCCCAGCATTTT
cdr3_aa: CAWAQRVNQPQHF

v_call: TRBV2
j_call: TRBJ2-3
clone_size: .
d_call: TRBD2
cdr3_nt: TGTGCCAGCAGGCTGGGACTAGCTGGGTCCACAGATACGCAGTATTTT
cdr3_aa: CASRLGLAGSTDTQYF

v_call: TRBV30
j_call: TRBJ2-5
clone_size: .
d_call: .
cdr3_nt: TGTGCCTGGAGTAGGGGACTCAACCAAGAGACCCAGTACTTC
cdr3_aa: CAWSRGLNQETQYF

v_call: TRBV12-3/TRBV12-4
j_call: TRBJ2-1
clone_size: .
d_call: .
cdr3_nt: TGTGCCAGCAGTTTGAGCTATCGCGATGAGCAGTTCTTC
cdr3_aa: CASSLSYRDEQFF

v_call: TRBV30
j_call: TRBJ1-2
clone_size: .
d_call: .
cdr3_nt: TGTGCCTGGAGATCCTTGGGGGGATATGGCTACACCTTC
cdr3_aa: CAWRSLGGYGYTF

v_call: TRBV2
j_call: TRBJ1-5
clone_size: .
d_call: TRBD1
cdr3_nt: TGTGCCAGCAGTGACAGGGGGTCCCGATATAGCAATCAGCCCCAGCATTTT
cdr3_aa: CASSDRGSRYSNQPQHF

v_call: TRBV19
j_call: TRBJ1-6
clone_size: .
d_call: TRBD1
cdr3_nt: TGTGCCAGTACAGGAGGGGGCGAAACCCAAAATTCACCCCTCCACTTT
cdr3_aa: CASTGGGETQNSPLHF

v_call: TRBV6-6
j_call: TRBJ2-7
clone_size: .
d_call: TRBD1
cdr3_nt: TGTGCCAGCAACAGGGGGGCCTTGTCCTACGAGCAGTACTTC
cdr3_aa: CASNRGALSYEQYF

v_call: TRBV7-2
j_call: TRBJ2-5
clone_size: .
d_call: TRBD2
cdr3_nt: TGTGCCAGCAGCCTTACAGGACTAGCGGACCAAGAGACCCAGTACTTC
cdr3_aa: CASSLTGLADQETQYF

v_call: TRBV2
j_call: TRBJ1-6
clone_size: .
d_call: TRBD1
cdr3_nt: TGTGCCAGCAGTGAGAGCCAACCCGGGACAGCGAATTCACCCCTCCACTTT
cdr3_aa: CASSESQPGTANSPLHF

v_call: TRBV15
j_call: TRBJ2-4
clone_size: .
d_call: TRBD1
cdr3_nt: TGTGCCACCAGCAGAGATCTGGCAGGGGGTATGAACATTCAGTACTTC
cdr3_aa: CATSRDLAGGMNIQYF

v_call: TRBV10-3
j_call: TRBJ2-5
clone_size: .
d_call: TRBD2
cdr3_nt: TGTGCCATCAGTGACCAAGCGGGAGTTGGAGAGACCCAGTACTTC
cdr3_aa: CAISDQAGVGETQYF

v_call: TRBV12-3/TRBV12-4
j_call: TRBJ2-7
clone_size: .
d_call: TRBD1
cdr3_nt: TGTGCCAGCAGTCTGGACAGGGATTACGAGCAGTACTTC
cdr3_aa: CASSLDRDYEQYF

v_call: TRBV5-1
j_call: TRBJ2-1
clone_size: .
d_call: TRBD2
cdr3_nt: TGCGCCAGCAGCTTAGAGCGGGAGTTTAATGAGCAGTTCTTC
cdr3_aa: CASSLEREFNEQFF

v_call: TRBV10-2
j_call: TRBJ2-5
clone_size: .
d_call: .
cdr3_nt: TGCGCCAGCACCCGGAATAGCGGCCAAGAGACCCAGTACTTC
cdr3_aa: CASTRNSGQETQYF

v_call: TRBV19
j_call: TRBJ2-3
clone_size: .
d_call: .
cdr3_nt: TGTGCCAGTAGTATTACAGTCACAGATACGCAGTATTTT
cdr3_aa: CASSITVTDTQYF

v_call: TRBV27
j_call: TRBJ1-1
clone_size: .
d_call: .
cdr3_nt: TGTGCCTCGAGAGGCAGAGACACTGAAGCTTTCTTT
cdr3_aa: CASRGRDTEAFF

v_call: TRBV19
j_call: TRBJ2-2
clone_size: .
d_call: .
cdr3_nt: TGTGCCAGTAGTCCCCGGACATTTAGAACCGGGGAGCTGTTTTTT
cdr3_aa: CASSPRTFRTGELFF

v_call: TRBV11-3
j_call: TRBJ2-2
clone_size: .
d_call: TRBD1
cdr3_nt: TGTGCCAGCAGCCCCCTCAGAGGGGGCCTGAACACCGGGGAGCTGTTTTTT
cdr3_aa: CASSPLRGGLNTGELFF

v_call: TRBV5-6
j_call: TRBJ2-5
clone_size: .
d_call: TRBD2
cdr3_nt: TGTGCCAGCAGGGGACTAGCGGGAGGTCTGGAGACCCAGTACTTC
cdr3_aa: CASRGLAGGLETQYF

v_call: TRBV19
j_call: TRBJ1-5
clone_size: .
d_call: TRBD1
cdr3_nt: TGTGCCAGTAGTAGAGGGGGCGATCAGCCCCAGCATTTT
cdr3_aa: CASSRGGDQPQHF

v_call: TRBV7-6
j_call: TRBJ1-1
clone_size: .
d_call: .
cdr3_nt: TGTGCCAGCAGCTTAGAGCAGGGCAACGAAGCTTTCTTT
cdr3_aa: CASSLEQGNEAFF

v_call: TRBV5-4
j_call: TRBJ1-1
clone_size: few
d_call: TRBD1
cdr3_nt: TGTGCCAGCAGCCGGGACAGGAACACTGAAGCTTTCTTT
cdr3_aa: CASSRDRNTEAFF

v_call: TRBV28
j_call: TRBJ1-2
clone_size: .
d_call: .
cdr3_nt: TGTGCCAGCACTCTCTTACTGGGGGGGGAGTATTATGGCTACACCTTC
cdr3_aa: CASTLLLGGEYYGYTF

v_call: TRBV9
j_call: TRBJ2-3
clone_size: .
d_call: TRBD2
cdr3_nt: TGTGCCAGCAGCGTAGGAGGACTAGCGGGGGAAGATACGCAGTATTTT
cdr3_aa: CASSVGGLAGEDTQYF

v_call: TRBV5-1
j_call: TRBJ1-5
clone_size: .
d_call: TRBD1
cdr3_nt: TGCGCCAGCAGCTTGGCCGCTTTACAGGGGAATCAGCCCCAGCATTTT
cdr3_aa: CASSLAALQGNQPQHF

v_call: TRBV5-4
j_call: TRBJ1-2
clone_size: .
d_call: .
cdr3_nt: TGTGCCAGCAGCGATCCTTCAGGGTTAGATGGCTACACCTTC
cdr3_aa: CASSDPSGLDGYTF

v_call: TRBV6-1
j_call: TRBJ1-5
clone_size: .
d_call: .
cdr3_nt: TGTGCCAGCAGTGATTCCAGGGAAAGTTATAGCAATCAGCCCCAGCATTTT
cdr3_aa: CASSDSRESYSNQPQHF

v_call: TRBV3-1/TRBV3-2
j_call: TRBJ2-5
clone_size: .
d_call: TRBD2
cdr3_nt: TGTGCCAGCAGCCAAGATGCGGGAGGGGGTGAGACCCAGTACTTC
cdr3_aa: CASSQDAGGGETQYF

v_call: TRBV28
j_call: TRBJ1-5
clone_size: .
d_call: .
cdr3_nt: TGTGCCAGCAGCCTCATTGGGGGGGGCGAGCCCCAGCATTTT
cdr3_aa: CASSLIGGGEPQHF

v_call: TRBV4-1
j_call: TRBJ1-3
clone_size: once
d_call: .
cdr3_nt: TGCGCCAGCAGCCAACTGTTCGGAGGGCTGGATGGAAACACCATATATTTT
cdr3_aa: CASSQLFGGLDGNTIYF

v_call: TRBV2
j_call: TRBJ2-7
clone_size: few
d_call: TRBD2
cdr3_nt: TGTGCCAGCAGTATAGCGGGGGGTTCCTCCTACGAGCAGTACTTC
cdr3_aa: CASSIAGGSSYEQYF